The rows below give T cell receptor beta chains drawn from one sample of a study of blood T cell repertoires in COVID-19. The method was immunoSEQ multiplex PCR; TCRdb's version includes in-frame clones alone and lacks a portion of them. The sample carries about 340,000 clones, about 90% recorded once. The sample was peripheral blood. The receptors were gathered from a woman aged 45-65 years with COVID-19, enrolled during active disease. Each CDR3 is given with its conserved first and last residue.

cdr3_length	j_call	v_call	cdr3_aa
15	TRBJ2-1	TRBV2	CASSASRVSYNEQFF
14	TRBJ1-1	TRBV6-5	CASSYGALLTEAFF
15	TRBJ2-2	TRBV9	CASTRTTSNTGELFF
11	TRBJ2-1	TRBV3-1/TRBV3-2	CASSQVDTQLF
14	TRBJ1-1	TRBV7-9	CASSGRGVFTEAFF
11	TRBJ2-5	TRBV20-1	CSASGWETQYF
16	TRBJ2-1	TRBV3-1/TRBV3-2	CASSLGTSGRGNEQFF
19	TRBJ2-1	TRBV10-3	CATRWSSGSRGLGYNEQFF
14	TRBJ1-2	TRBV19	CASSIDSGSYGYTF
12	TRBJ1-2	TRBV5-1	CASRRGGDGYTF
13	TRBJ2-1	TRBV19	CASSVVRENEQFF
15	TRBJ2-1	TRBV30	CAWSVIADNYNEQFF
17	TRBJ2-5	TRBV5-1	CASSLSEGVLAYETQYF
13	TRBJ2-7	TRBV5-4	CASSLSSGYEQYF
13	TRBJ1-2	TRBV19	CATRPGQGYGYTF